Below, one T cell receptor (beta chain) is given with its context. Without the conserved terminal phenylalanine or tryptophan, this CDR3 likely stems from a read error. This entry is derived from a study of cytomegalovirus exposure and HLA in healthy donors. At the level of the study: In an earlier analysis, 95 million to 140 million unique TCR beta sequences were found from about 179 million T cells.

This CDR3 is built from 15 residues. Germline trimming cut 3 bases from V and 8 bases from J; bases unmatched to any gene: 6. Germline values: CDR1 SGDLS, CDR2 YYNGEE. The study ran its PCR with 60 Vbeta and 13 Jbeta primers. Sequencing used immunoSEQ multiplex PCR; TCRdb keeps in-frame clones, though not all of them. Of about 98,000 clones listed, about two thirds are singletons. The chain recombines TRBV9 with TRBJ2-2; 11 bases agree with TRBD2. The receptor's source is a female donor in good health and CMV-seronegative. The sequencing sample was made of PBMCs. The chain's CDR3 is CASSATRLAGGELFL. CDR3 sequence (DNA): TGTGCCAGCAGCGCGACACGACTAGCGGGAGGGGAGCTGTTTCTT.